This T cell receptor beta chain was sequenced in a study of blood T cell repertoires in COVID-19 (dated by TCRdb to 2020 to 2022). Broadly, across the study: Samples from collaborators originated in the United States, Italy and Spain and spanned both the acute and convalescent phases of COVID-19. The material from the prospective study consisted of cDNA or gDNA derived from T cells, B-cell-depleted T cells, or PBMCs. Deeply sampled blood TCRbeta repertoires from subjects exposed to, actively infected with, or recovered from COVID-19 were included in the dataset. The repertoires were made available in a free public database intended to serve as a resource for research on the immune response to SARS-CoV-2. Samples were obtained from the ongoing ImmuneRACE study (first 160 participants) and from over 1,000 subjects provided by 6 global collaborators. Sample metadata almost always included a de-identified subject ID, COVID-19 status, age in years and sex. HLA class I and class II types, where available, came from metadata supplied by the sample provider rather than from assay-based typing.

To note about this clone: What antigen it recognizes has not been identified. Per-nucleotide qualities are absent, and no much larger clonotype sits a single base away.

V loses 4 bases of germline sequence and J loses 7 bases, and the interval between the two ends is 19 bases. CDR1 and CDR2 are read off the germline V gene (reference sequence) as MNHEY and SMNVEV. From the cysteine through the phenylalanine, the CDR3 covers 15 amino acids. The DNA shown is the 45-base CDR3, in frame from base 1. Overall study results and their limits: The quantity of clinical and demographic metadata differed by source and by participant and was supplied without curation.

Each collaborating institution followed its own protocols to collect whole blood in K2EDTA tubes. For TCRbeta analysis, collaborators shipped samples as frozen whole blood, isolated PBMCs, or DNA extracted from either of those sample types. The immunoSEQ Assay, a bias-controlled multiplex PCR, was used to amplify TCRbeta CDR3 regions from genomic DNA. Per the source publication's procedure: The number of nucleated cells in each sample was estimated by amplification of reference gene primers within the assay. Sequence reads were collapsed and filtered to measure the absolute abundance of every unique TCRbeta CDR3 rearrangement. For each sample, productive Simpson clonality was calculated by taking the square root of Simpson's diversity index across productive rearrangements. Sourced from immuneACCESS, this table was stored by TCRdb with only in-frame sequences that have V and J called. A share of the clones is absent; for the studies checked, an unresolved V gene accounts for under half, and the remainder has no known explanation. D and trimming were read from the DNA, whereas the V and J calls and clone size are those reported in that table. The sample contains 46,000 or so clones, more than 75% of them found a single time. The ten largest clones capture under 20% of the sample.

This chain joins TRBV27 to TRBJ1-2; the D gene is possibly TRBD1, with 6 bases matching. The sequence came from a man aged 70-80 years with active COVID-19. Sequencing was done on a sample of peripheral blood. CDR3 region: CASSYVSGGPSGYTF. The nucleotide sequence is TGTGCCAGCAGTTACGTCTCGGGGGGGCCATCTGGCTACACCTTC.